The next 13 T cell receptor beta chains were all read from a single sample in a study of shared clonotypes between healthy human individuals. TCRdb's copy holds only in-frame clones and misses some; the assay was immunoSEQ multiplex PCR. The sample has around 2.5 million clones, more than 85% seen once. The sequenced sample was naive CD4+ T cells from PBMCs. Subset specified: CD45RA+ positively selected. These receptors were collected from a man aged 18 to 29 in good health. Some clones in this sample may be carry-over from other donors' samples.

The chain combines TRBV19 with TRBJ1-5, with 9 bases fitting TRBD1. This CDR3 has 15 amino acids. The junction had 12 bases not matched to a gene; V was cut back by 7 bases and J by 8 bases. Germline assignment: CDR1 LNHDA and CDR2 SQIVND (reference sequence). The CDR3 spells CASTDRGSLYEPQHF. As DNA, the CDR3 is TGTGCCAGTACCGACAGGGGGTCGCTCTACGAGCCCCAGCATTTT.

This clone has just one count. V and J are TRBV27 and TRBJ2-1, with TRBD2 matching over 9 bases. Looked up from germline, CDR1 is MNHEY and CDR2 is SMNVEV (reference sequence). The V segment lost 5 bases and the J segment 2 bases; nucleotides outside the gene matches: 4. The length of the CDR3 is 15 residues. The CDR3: CASSPRTSAYNEQFF. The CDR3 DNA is TGTGCCAGCAGTCCCCGGACTAGCGCCTACAATGAGCAGTTCTTC.

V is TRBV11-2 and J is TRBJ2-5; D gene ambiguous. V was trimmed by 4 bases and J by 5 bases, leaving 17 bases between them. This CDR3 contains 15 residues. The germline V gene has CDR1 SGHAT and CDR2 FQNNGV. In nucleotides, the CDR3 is TGTGCCAGCAGCTCCCTGGTCGGAAGGGCCGAGACCCAGTACTTC. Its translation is CASSSLVGRAETQYF.

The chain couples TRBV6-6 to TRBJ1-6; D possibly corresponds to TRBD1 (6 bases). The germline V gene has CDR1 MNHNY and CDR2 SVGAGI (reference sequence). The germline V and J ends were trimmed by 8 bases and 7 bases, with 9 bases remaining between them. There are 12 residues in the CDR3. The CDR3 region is CASLGQNSPLHF. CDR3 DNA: TGTGCCAGCCTCGGACAGAATTCACCCCTCCACTTT.

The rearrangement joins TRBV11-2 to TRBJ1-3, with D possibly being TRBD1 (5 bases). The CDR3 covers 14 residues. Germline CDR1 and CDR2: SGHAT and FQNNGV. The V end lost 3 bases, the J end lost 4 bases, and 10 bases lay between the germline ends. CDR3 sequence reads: CASSFMGGGNTIYF. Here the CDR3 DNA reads TGTGCCAGCAGCTTTATGGGGGGAGGAAACACCATATATTTT.

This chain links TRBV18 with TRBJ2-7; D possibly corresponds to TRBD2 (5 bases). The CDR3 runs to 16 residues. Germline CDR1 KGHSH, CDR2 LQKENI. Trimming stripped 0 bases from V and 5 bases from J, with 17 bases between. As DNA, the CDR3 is TGTGCCAGCTCACCACCCGGGTGGAGGACTTCGAACGAGCAGTACTTC. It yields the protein CASSPPGWRTSNEQYF.

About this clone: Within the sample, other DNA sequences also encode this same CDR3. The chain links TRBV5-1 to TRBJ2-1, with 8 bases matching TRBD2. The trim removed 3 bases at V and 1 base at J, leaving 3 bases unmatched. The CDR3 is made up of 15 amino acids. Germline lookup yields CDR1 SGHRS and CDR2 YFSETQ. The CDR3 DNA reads TGCGCCAGCAGCTGGACTAGCTCATCCTACAATGAGCAGTTCTTC. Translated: CASSWTSSSYNEQFF. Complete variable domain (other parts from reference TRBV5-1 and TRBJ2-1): KAGVTQTPRYLIKTRGQQVTLSCSPISGHRSVSWYQQTPGQGLQFLFEYFSETQRNKGNFPGRFSGRQFSNSRSEMNVSTLELGDSALYLCASSWTSSSYNEQFFGPGTRLTVL.

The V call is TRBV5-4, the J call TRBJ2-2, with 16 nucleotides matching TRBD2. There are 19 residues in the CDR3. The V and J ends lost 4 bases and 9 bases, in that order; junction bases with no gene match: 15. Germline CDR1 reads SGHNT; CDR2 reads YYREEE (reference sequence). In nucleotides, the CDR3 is TGTGCCAGCAGCACGGGACTAGCGGGAGGGCCAGTCTCTAACCGGGAGCTGTTTTTT. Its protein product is CASSTGLAGGPVSNRELFF.

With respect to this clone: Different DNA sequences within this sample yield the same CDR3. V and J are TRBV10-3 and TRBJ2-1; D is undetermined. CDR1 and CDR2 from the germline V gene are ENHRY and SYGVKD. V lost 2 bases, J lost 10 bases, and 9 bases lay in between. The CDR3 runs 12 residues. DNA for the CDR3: TGTGCCATCAGTGAGGGCCCCAGGGAGCAGTTCTTC. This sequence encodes CAISEGPREQFF.

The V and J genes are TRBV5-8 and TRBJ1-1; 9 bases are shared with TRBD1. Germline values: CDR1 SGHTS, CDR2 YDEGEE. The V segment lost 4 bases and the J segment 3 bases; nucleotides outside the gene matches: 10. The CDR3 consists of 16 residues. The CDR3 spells CASSPGQGWWHTEAFF. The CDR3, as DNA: TGTGCCAGCAGCCCTGGACAGGGGTGGTGGCACACTGAAGCTTTCTTT. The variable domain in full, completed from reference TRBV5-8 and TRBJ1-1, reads EAGVTQSPTHLIKTRGQQATLRCSPISGHTSVYWYQQALGLGLQFLLWYDEGEERNRGNFPPRFSGRQFPNYSSELNVNALELEDSALYLCASSPGQGWWHTEAFFGQGTRLTVV.

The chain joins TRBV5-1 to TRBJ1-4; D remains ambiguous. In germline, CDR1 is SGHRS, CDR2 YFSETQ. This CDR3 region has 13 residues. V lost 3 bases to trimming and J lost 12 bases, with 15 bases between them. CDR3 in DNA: TGCGCCAGCAGCTCGGTTATGGGTCCGGAACTGTTTTTT. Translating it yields CASSSVMGPELFF.

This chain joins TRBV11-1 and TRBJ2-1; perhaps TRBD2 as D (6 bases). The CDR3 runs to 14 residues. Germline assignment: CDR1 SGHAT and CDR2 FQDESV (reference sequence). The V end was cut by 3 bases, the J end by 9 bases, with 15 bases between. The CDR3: CASSLEGQGREQFF. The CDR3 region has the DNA TGTGCCAGCAGCTTGGAGGGCCAAGGACGTGAGCAGTTCTTC. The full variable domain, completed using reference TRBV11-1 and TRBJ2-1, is EAEVAQSPRYKITEKSQAVAFWCDPISGHATLYWYRQILGQGPELLVQFQDESVVDDSQLPKDRFSAERLKGVDSTLKIQPAELGDSAMYLCASSLEGQGREQFFGPGTRLTVL.

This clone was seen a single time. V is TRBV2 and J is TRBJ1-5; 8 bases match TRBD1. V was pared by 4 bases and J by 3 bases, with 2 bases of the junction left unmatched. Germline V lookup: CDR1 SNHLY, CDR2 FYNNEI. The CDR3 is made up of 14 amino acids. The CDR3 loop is CASSVQGVNQPQHF. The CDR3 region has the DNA TGTGCCAGCAGTGTACAGGGGGTCAATCAGCCCCAGCATTTT.